These 10 T cell receptor beta chains were all obtained from the same sample, sequenced in a study of OX40 agonist ivuxolimab in advanced cancers. Library preparation used the immunoSEQ multiplex PCR assay. TCRdb took this table from immuneACCESS and kept in-frame rearrangements with V and J called. Such tables lack part of the clones; where checked against another copy, unresolved V genes explain under half of the gap, and the rest is unexplained. The sample table contains about 58,000 clones; only one count was recorded for around nine tenths of them. About 0.63% of the sample lies in the top ten. The sequencing here drew on CD4+ or CD8+ T cells sorted from blood, taken in a trial of the OX40 agonist ivuxolimab. These receptors were taken from an adult with an advanced solid tumor such as melanoma, head and neck, liver or kidney cancer.

The V and J genes are TRBV6-8 and TRBJ2-1; 8 bases are shared with TRBD2. Germline V gives CDR1 MNHGY, CDR2 SAAAGT. The J segment lost 6 bases and the V segment lost 3 bases, leaving 10 bases of the junction unmatched. The CDR3 consists of 16 residues. The CDR3 region has the DNA TGTGCCAGCAGTTATGGGCGGGAGGACTTGGGCAATGAGCAGTTCTTC. Translating gives CASSYGREDLGNEQFF.

The chain's CDR3 is CASSQFDGSYNEQFF. The CDR3, as DNA: TGTGCCAGCTCACAGTTCGACGGCTCCTACAATGAGCAGTTCTTC. The gene calls are TRBV18 and TRBJ2-1; D is undetermined. Germline-derived CDR1 and CDR2 are KGHSH and LQKENI. The CDR3 covers 15 residues. V lost 4 bases to trimming and J lost 0 bases, with 10 bases between them.

The genes are TRBV2 and TRBJ2-5; D may be TRBD1 or TRBD2 (5 bases each). Germline CDR1 SNHLY, CDR2 FYNNEI. The V and J ends lost 4 bases and 1 base respectively, with 10 bases between them. CDR3 size: 14 residues. In DNA form, the CDR3 reads TGTGCCAGCAGTGTCCGGGACGCCCAAGAGACCCAGTACTTC. It encodes CASSVRDAQETQYF.

This chain connects TRBV9 to TRBJ2-7; 9 bases agree with TRBD1. The germline V gene has CDR1 SGDLS and CDR2 YYNGEE. V lost 7 bases, J lost 2 bases, and 7 bases stayed unmatched. The CDR3 is 14 residues long. DNA for the CDR3: TGTGCCAGCCCCCGGGACAGGGCGGCCTACGAGCAGTACTTC. As protein: CASPRDRAAYEQYF.

The genes are TRBV2 and TRBJ2-7; D is perhaps TRBD1 (5 bases). From germline, CDR1 is SNHLY and CDR2 FYNNEI. The CDR3 has 12 residues. Trimming left V 2 bases short and J 4 bases short, with 6 bases between. The CDR3 loop is CASSETGYEQYF. The CDR3, as DNA: TGTGCCAGCAGTGAAACAGGTTACGAGCAGTACTTC.

The chain couples TRBV2 to TRBJ2-7, with 8 bases that match TRBD1. CDR3 length equals 15 residues. Germline V gene lookup returns CDR1 SNHLY and CDR2 FYNNEI. J lost 3 bases, V lost 7 bases, and 11 bases had no gene match. The CDR3 spells CASNLPGQAHYEQYF. CDR3 nucleotides: TGTGCCAGCAACTTACCGGGACAGGCCCACTACGAGCAGTACTTC.

This chain joins TRBV30 and TRBJ1-3; a possible D gene is TRBD1 (5 bases). Per the germline V gene, CDR1 is GTSNPN and CDR2 is SVGIG (reference sequence). This CDR3 is built from 15 residues. Trimming removed 0 bases from V and 0 bases from J, with 9 bases in between. This chain's CDR3 is CAWSVQVTSGNTIYF. The CDR3 coding sequence is TGTGCCTGGAGTGTACAGGTAACCTCTGGAAACACCATATATTTT.

V is TRBV2 and J is TRBJ1-2, with 7 bases aligning to TRBD1. CDR3 length equals 13 residues. V lost 5 bases and J lost 11; bases outside the gene matches: 11. CDR1 is SNHLY, CDR2 FYNNEI, per germline. The CDR3 DNA reads TGTGCCAGCAGTTTTGCCCGGGACAGCAAATACACCTTC. It translates to CASSFARDSKYTF.

The chain carries TRBV29-1 and TRBJ2-3, with a weak D call TRBD2 (5 bases). The CDR3 length is 14 residues. With 3 bases removed from V and 1 base from J, the gap between germline ends came to 11 bases. CDR1 is SQVTM and CDR2 is ANQGSEA in the germline V gene. CDR3 bases: TGCAGCGTTGACCATACGAGGGGCACAGATACGCAGTATTTT. Translated, it gives CSVDHTRGTDTQYF.

The chain joins TRBV6-6 to TRBJ2-1; 7 bases map to TRBD2. This CDR3 region has 16 residues. Per the germline V gene, CDR1 is MNHNY and CDR2 is SVGAGI (reference sequence). Losses at the gene ends were 10 bases for V and 7 bases for J; bases not matched to a gene: 19. The CDR3 region is CATQELVGGRANEQFF. The DNA of the CDR3 is TGTGCCACCCAAGAGCTCGTGGGAGGGAGGGCAAATGAGCAGTTCTTC.